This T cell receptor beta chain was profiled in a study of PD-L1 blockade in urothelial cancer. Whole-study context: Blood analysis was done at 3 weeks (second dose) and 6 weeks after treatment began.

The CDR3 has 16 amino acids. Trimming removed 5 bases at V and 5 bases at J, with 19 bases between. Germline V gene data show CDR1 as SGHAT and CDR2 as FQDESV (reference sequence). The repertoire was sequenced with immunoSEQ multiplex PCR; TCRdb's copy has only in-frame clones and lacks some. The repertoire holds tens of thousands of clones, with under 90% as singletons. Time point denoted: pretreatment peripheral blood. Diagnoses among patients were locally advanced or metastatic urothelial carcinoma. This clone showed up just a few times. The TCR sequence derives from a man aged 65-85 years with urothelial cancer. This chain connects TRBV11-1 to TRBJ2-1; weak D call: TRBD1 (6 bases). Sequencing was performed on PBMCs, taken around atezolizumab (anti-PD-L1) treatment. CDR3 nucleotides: TGTGCCAGCAGCCCCAAAGCCTACAGGGCTAACAATGAGCAGTTCTTC. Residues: CASSPKAYRANNEQFF.